Below, 25 T cell receptor beta chains from the same sample are listed, as sequenced in a study of early T cells in non-severe SARS-CoV-2 infection. TCRdb passed the 5' RACE reads through MiXCR, listing each CDR3 protein once. The table lists about 50,000 distinct CDR3 sequences, approximately 8.5% of them singletons. What was sequenced was whole blood. The source is an adult who was a healthcare worker with PCR-confirmed SARS-CoV-2 infection or an uninfected control (not recorded which).

This clonotype was seen ten or more times. The V gene is TRBV12-3 or TRBV12-4, the J gene TRBJ2-3; 8 bases are a match to TRBD2. Unmatched junction bases numbered 2, after V lost 5 bases and J lost 7 bases. CDR3 length: 12 residues. In DNA, the CDR3 is TGTGCCAGCAGTACTAGCGGCAATACGCAGTATTTT. Its protein is CASSTSGNTQYF.

The CDR3 region is CATARGSSYNEQFF. The CDR3 nucleotides read TGTGCCACCGCCCGGGGGTCATCCTACAATGAGCAGTTCTTC. This sequence joins TRBV19 and TRBJ2-1, with a tentative D call TRBD2 (6 bases). Germline loops: CDR1 LNHDA, CDR2 SQIVND (reference sequence). CDR3 length: 14 amino acids. Trimming pared 10 bases from V and 1 base from J, leaving 14 bases between.

This clonotype was counted between two and nine times. The gene calls are TRBV29-1 and TRBJ2-2; maybe TRBD2 (5 bases). CDR1 and CDR2 from the germline V gene are SQVTM and ANQGSEA. This CDR3 is built from 14 residues. Trimming removed 7 bases at V and 6 bases at J, with 18 bases between. Here the CDR3 DNA reads TGCAGCGCTCAAACGGGGAGTCTCGCCGGGGAGCTGTTTTTT. It specifies CSAQTGSLAGELFF.

This clonotype was seen a few times. The chain has TRBV18 and TRBJ2-4, with 8 nucleotides matching TRBD1. V lost 3 bases to trimming and J lost 8 bases; unmatched junction nucleotides: 6. CDR3 length equals 14 residues. The V gene's germline CDR1 is KGHSH and CDR2 LQKENI. This chain's CDR3 is CASSPRTGLDIQYF. The CDR3 DNA reads TGTGCCAGCTCACCGAGGACAGGGTTGGACATTCAGTACTTC.

This clonotype was seen ten or more times. V and J are TRBV6-2 or TRBV6-3 and TRBJ2-7, with 10 bases matching TRBD1. The CDR3 loop spans 16 amino acids. V lost 2 bases and J lost 4; bases outside the gene matches: 8. Germline V CDR1 and CDR2: MNHEY, SVGEGT. The CDR3, as DNA: TGTGCCAGCAGTTACGGGACAGGGGCGCCTTTTTACGAGCAGTACTTC. Amino acid sequence: CASSYGTGAPFYEQYF.

In this sample, this clonotype turned up a few times. The chain carries TRBV28 and TRBJ2-7; D call uncertain. Between the trimmed V and J ends, which lost 6 bases and 0 bases, there was a span of 15 bases. Germline V CDR1 and CDR2: MDHEN, SYDVKM. This CDR3 has 15 amino acids. The CDR3 DNA follows: TGTGCCAGCAGAAATGGACGGTACCTCTCCTACGAGCAGTACTTC. Translating gives CASRNGRYLSYEQYF.

This clonotype occurred a few times. This chain links TRBV24-1 with TRBJ2-1; D might be TRBD1 (6 bases). Germline CDR1 is KGHDR and CDR2 is SFDVKD. The V end lost 0 bases, the J end lost 10 bases, and 6 bases lay between the germline ends. The CDR3 loop spans 12 amino acids. Here the CDR3 DNA reads TGTGCCACCAGTGATTTGGACAGGGAGCAGTTCTTC. Its translation is CATSDLDREQFF.

This clonotype came up a few times. The V call is TRBV24-1, the J call TRBJ2-5; 8 bases are shared with TRBD2. From germline, CDR1 is KGHDR and CDR2 SFDVKD. The CDR3 is made up of 13 amino acids. After removal of 5 bases from V and 6 bases from J, the junction contained 4 bases not matched to a gene. The CDR3 bases are TGTGCCACCAGTGTACCGGGAGGGAAGACCCAGTACTTC. Translated: CATSVPGGKTQYF.

This clonotype was counted between two and nine times. The chain has TRBV28 and TRBJ2-7, with 7 bases that match TRBD1. V shed 1 base and J 5 bases; nucleotides not matched to a gene: 11. CDR1 is MDHEN, CDR2 SYDVKM, per germline. The CDR3 spans 16 residues. CDR3 residues: CASSLYQGRGTNEQYF. The CDR3 DNA sequence: TGTGCCAGCAGTTTATATCAGGGCAGGGGGACCAACGAGCAGTACTTC.

This clonotype showed up many times. The chain combines TRBV28 with TRBJ2-3; D is unresolved. V lost 4 bases to trimming and J lost 4 bases, with 9 bases between them. CDR1 and CDR2 from the germline V gene are MDHEN and SYDVKM. This CDR3 has 13 residues. In DNA form, the CDR3 reads TGTGCCAGCAGTTCACCGAGCGCAGATACGCAGTATTTT. Translated, it gives CASSSPSADTQYF.

This clonotype turned up a few times. The chain's CDR3 is CASSGNPAGAETQYF. The CDR3 DNA follows: TGTGCCAGCAGCGGTAACCCGGCGGGAGCAGAGACCCAGTACTTC. This chain links TRBV6-2 or TRBV6-3 with TRBJ2-5; TRBD2 agrees at 7 bases. The V gene end was trimmed by 6 bases and the J gene end by 4 bases; junction bases not matched to a gene: 11. There are 15 residues in the CDR3. Germline V gives CDR1 MNHEY, CDR2 SVGEGT.

This clonotype was counted between two and nine times. This chain connects TRBV19 to TRBJ2-1; TRBD2 matches at 12 bases. CDR3 size: 17 residues. Germline V CDR1 and CDR2: LNHDA, SQIVND (reference sequence). V dropped 0 bases and J dropped 2; count of bases not matched to a gene: 2. The CDR3 region is CASSIDGLAGTYNEQFF. CDR3 in DNA: TGTGCCAGTAGTATAGACGGACTAGCGGGAACCTACAATGAGCAGTTCTTC.

This clonotype has ten or more counts. V is TRBV7-2 and J is TRBJ1-1; D remains ambiguous. This CDR3 spans 13 amino acids. Trimming took 5 bases from V and 4 from J, leaving 11 bases between them. Per the germline V gene, CDR1 is SGHTA and CDR2 is FQGNSA. In nucleotides, the CDR3 is TGTGCCAGCAGCCCCGGTCCCGGCACTGAAGCTTTCTTT. It encodes CASSPGPGTEAFF.

This clonotype was observed at least ten times. This chain connects TRBV28 to TRBJ2-5; 11 bases align to TRBD1. The germline CDR1 and CDR2 sequences are MDHEN and SYDVKM. The junction had 8 bases not matched to a gene; V was cut back by 5 bases and J by 6 bases. This CDR3 has 15 residues. The CDR3 sequence is CASSPWTGGNKTQYF. The CDR3 DNA sequence: TGTGCCAGCAGTCCATGGACAGGGGGCAACAAGACCCAGTACTTC. Variable domain in full (rest from reference TRBV28 and TRBJ2-5): DVKVTQSSRYLVKRTGEKVFLECVQDMDHENMFWYRQDPGLGLRLIYFSYDVKMKEKGDIPEGYSVSREKKERFSLILESASTNQTSMYLCASSPWTGGNKTQYFGPGTRLLVL.

In this sample, this clonotype turned up a few times. The chain uses TRBV28 and TRBJ1-1; D remains ambiguous. Looked up from germline, CDR1 is MDHEN and CDR2 is SYDVKM. V lost 5 bases, J lost 1 base, and 11 bases lay in between. The CDR3 is 14 residues long. The CDR3 DNA reads TGTGCCAGCAGTCCCCCGAGTTGGAACACTGAAGCTTTCTTT. Translated, it gives CASSPPSWNTEAFF.

This clonotype was detected a few times. The chain employs TRBV20-1 and TRBJ1-5; D is ambiguous. The CDR3 is 12 amino acids. The V and J ends lost 6 bases and 0 bases respectively, with 6 bases between them. Per the germline V gene, CDR1 is DFQATT and CDR2 is SNEGSKA (reference sequence). In DNA, the CDR3 is TGCAGTGCGACTTCTAGCAATCAGCCCCAGCATTTT. Its protein is CSATSSNQPQHF.

A few counts support this clonotype. J is TRBJ2-7 and V is TRBV2, with TRBD1 matching over 7 bases. Germline V CDR1 and CDR2: SNHLY, FYNNEI. V was pared by 3 bases and J by 6 bases, with 11 bases of the junction left unmatched. CDR3 length equals 15 residues. The CDR3 DNA is TGTGCCAGCAGTGAGACAGGGACGGTTCCCTCCGAGCAGTACTTC. Amino acid sequence: CASSETGTVPSEQYF.

The rearrangement joins TRBV6-2 or TRBV6-3 to TRBJ2-7; TRBD2 matches at 7 bases. The germline V gene has CDR1 MNHEY and CDR2 SVGEGT. The CDR3 covers 14 residues. V gave up 2 bases and J gave up 2 bases; unmatched junction bases: 3. CDR3 DNA sequence: TGTGCCAGCAGTTACCTAGCGGCCGCCTACGAGCAGTACTTC. This codes for CASSYLAAAYEQYF.

This clonotype has just a few counts. The rearrangement joins TRBV7-2 to TRBJ2-3; weak D call: TRBD2 (5 bases). V lost 4 bases and J 6 bases, leaving 14 bases between the germline ends. The CDR3 totals 14 residues. In germline, CDR1 is SGHTA, CDR2 FQGNSA. The CDR3 bases are TGTGCCAGCAGCTCCACTAGGGTTGGGGATACGCAGTATTTT. Translated, it gives CASSSTRVGDTQYF.

In this sample, this clonotype turned up many times. The chain employs TRBV28 and TRBJ1-4; 8 nucleotides line up with TRBD1. The CDR3 consists of 14 residues. With V trimmed by 6 bases and J by 3 bases, 3 bases remained unmatched. Germline values: CDR1 MDHEN, CDR2 SYDVKM. The CDR3 here is CASSKGQANEKLFF. CDR3 coding DNA: TGTGCCAGCAGCAAGGGACAGGCTAATGAAAAACTGTTTTTT.

This clonotype was recorded many times. V and J are TRBV29-1 and TRBJ2-2; 7 bases are shared with TRBD1. Trimming removed 6 bases from V and 4 bases from J; junction bases left unmatched: 2. This CDR3 has 12 residues. CDR1 is SQVTM and CDR2 is ANQGSEA in the germline V gene. CDR3 coding DNA: TGCAGCGTCCCAGGGGGCACCGGGGAGCTGTTTTTT. Translation: CSVPGGTGELFF.

This clonotype was observed at least ten times. V gene TRBV29-1 combines with J gene TRBJ2-7; D possibly corresponds to TRBD2 (6 bases). The CDR3 totals 15 residues. CDR1 and CDR2 (germline): SQVTM, ANQGSEA. Between the trimmed V and J ends, which lost 4 bases and 2 bases, there was a span of 18 bases. The CDR3 DNA reads TGCAGCGTTGGATCGTACCGGGACTCTACCTACGAGCAGTACTTC. As protein: CSVGSYRDSTYEQYF.

Notes on this clonotype: One end of the junction is discordant with germline, which a read error may explain. The chain uses TRBV28 and TRBJ2-7; D gene uncertain. The CDR3 length is 12 residues. Germline loops: CDR1 MDHEN, CDR2 SYDVKM. CDR3 DNA: TGTGCCAGCCGTTTATTTCCTCACGAGCAGTACTTC. It specifies CASRLFPHEQYF.

At least ten counts were recorded for this clonotype. The J gene is TRBJ2-1, the V gene TRBV12-5; 13 nucleotides align to TRBD2. Germline lookup yields CDR1 LGHNT and CDR2 FRNRAP. This CDR3 is built from 18 residues. V shed 6 bases, J shed 0 bases, and the junction held 8 bases outside the gene matches. The DNA for the CDR3 is TGTGCTAGTGGATCCCAGACTAGCGGGAGGACCTCCTACAATGAGCAGTTCTTC. Translating it yields CASGSQTSGRTSYNEQFF.

This clonotype was detected ten times or more. The chain combines TRBV7-9 with TRBJ1-1; D is uncertain. This CDR3 contains 14 residues. With 0 bases removed from V and 1 base from J, the gap between germline ends came to 6 bases. In germline, CDR1 is SEHNR, CDR2 FQNEAQ (reference sequence). CDR3 bases: TGTGCCAGCAGCTTAGCAGGAGGGAACACTGAAGCTTTCTTT. Translation gives CASSLAGGNTEAFF. Complete variable domain (other parts from reference TRBV7-9 and TRBJ1-1): DTGVSQNPRHKITKRGQNVTFRCDPISEHNRLYWYRQTLGQGPEFLTYFQNEAQLEKSRLLSDRFSAERPKGSFSTLEIQRTEQGDSAMYLCASSLAGGNTEAFFGQGTRLTVV.